The 10 T cell receptor beta chains given below trace back to one sample, sequenced in a study of T cells after yellow fever vaccination. TCRdb called the 5' RACE reads again in MiXCR, with one record for every CDR3 protein. The sample includes around 300,000 distinct CDR3 sequences, 13% of them seen just once. The sequences come from CD4+ T cells sorted from PBMCs, collected 45 days after the yellow fever booster vaccination. These receptors all stem from a man aged 25 to 45 who received the YFV17D yellow fever vaccine.

The V gene is TRBV18, the J gene TRBJ2-7; 9 nucleotides line up with TRBD2. With V trimmed by 6 bases and J by 5 bases, 11 bases remained unmatched. The CDR3 totals 15 residues. Germline V gene data show CDR1 as KGHSH and CDR2 as LQKENI. The CDR3 nucleotides read TGTGCCAGCTCTCCTCAGGGTGCTAGCGGGAACGAGCAGTACTTC. This translates into CASSPQGASGNEQYF.

This clonotype was counted only a few times. The chain recombines TRBV7-2 with TRBJ1-2; D may be TRBD1 (6 bases). The germline gives CDR1 SGHTA, CDR2 FQGNSA. The CDR3 totals 13 residues. The V end was cut by 5 bases, the J end by 4 bases, with 11 bases between. The CDR3 nucleotides read TGTGCCAGCAGCCCCGGGACACGCTATGGCTACACCTTC. The encoded protein is CASSPGTRYGYTF.

The CDR3 loop reads CASSNDRQNEKLFF. The DNA for the CDR3 is TGTGCCAGCTCCAACGACAGACAAAATGAAAAACTGTTTTTT. This chain connects TRBV18 to TRBJ1-4; D is perhaps TRBD1 (5 bases). The V end lost 6 bases, the J end lost 5 bases, and 13 bases lay between the germline ends. The CDR3 has 14 amino acids. Germline assignment: CDR1 KGHSH and CDR2 LQKENI.

The chain is built from TRBV11-2 and TRBJ2-7; tentatively, D is TRBD1 or TRBD2 (5 bases each). This CDR3 contains 14 residues. The germline CDR1 and CDR2 sequences are SGHAT and FQNNGV. Deletions cut 1 base from V and 2 bases from J, with 9 bases between. The CDR3 is CASSLVGRPYEQYF. CDR3 in DNA: TGTGCCAGCAGCTTAGTGGGACGTCCCTACGAGCAGTACTTC.

V and J are TRBV12-3 or TRBV12-4 and TRBJ2-1; D possibly corresponds to TRBD2 (6 bases). V lost 4 bases and J 0 bases, leaving 10 bases between the germline ends. The CDR3 extends over 15 amino acids. The CDR3 reads CASSWWEASYNEQFF. CDR3 DNA sequence: TGTGCCAGCAGTTGGTGGGAGGCCTCCTACAATGAGCAGTTCTTC.

This CDR3 is CASTFSTGAFLYEQYF. The DNA for the CDR3 is TGCGCCAGCACCTTCTCGACCGGGGCTTTTCTCTACGAGCAGTACTTC. The chain combines TRBV4-3 with TRBJ2-7, with D perhaps matching TRBD1 or TRBD2 (5 bases each). Deletions cut 7 bases from V and 3 bases from J, with 22 bases between. CDR1 is LGHNA and CDR2 is YSLEER in the germline V gene. This CDR3 spans 16 amino acids.

The rearrangement uses TRBV20-1 and TRBJ2-1; D perhaps matches TRBD2 (6 bases). CDR3 length: 11 amino acids. The germline CDR1 and CDR2 sequences are DFQATT and SNEGSKA (reference sequence). V shed 3 bases and J shed 7 bases, with 7 bases lying between them. The CDR3 reads CSASRGNEQFF. The CDR3 DNA reads TGCAGTGCTAGTCGGGGGAATGAGCAGTTCTTC.

V and J are TRBV12-3 or TRBV12-4 and TRBJ2-1, with TRBD2 identical over 10 bases. The trim removed 5 bases at V and 7 bases at J, leaving 8 bases unmatched. The CDR3 is 15 amino acids. This CDR3 reads CASSRSSGSGNEQFF. Written as DNA, the CDR3 is TGTGCCAGCAGTAGATCTAGCGGGAGTGGGAATGAGCAGTTCTTC.

V gene TRBV12-3 or TRBV12-4 combines with J gene TRBJ2-1; no clear D. CDR3 length: 15 amino acids. Trimming left V 0 bases short and J 9 bases short, with 15 bases between. CDR3 amino acids: CASSLAVGIIGEQFF. The CDR3 coding sequence is TGTGCCAGCAGTTTAGCGGTGGGGATAATCGGTGAGCAGTTCTTC.

This clonotype was seen a few times. V gene TRBV18 combines with J gene TRBJ2-3; no clear D gene. This CDR3 comprises 14 residues. Germline CDR1 reads KGHSH; CDR2 reads LQKENI. Trimming shortened V by 0 bases and J by 3 bases, and 7 bases separated the two germline ends. The CDR3 sequence: CASSPPIRTDTQYF. CDR3 bases: TGTGCCAGCTCACCACCGATTAGGACAGATACGCAGTATTTT. Together with reference TRBV18 and TRBJ2-3, the CDR3 gives the full variable domain: NAGVMQNPRHLVRRRGQEARLRCSPMKGHSHVYWYRQLPEEGLKFMVYLQKENIIDESGMPKERFSAEFPKEGPSILRIQQVVRGDSAAYFCASSPPIRTDTQYFGPGTRLTVL.